The 31 T cell receptor beta chains below come from one sample, sequenced in a study of beta chain features in type 1 diabetes. General study findings and limits: Type 1 diabetes patients had moderately but significantly shorter TCRB CDR3s in all four CD4+ subsets.

No antigen is known for these receptors. The isolated RNA, all of it, was reverse transcribed, so expressed TCRB transcripts were what got sequenced. The data were produced by immunoSEQ multiplex PCR, yet TCRdb's version contains in-frame clones alone and is incomplete. The table shows 640,000 or so clones, with around 15% occurring only once. Sequenced material: naive CD4+ T cells from blood. The receptors come from a man aged 18 to 30 with type 1 diabetes.

There are a few counts of this clone. The rearrangement uses TRBV4-1 and TRBJ1-2; 10 nucleotides line up with TRBD1. From germline, CDR1 is MGHRA and CDR2 YSYEKL. CDR3 length: 14 residues. Unmatched junction bases numbered 5, after V lost 4 bases and J lost 6 bases. CDR3 protein: CASSRDRGLHGYTF. The CDR3 DNA reads TGCGCCAGCAGCCGGGACAGGGGATTACATGGCTACACCTTC.

This clone has just a few counts. The chain employs TRBV2 and TRBJ2-1; the match to TRBD2 covers 10 bases. Losses at the gene ends were 5 bases for V and 4 bases for J; bases not matched to a gene: 2. The germline V gene has CDR1 SNHLY and CDR2 FYNNEI. The CDR3 contains 14 residues. This CDR3 reads CASSPLAGYNEQFF. The CDR3 DNA sequence: TGTGCCAGCAGTCCACTAGCGGGGTACAATGAGCAGTTCTTC.

V gene TRBV28 combines with J gene TRBJ1-5; 7 positions agree with TRBD1. CDR1 is MDHEN and CDR2 is SYDVKM in the germline V gene. The CDR3 is 16 residues long. J lost 5 bases, V lost 7 bases, and 14 bases had no gene match. The DNA for the CDR3 is TGTGCCAGCACCCTTCTACGACAGGGCGCGTATCAGCCCCAGCATTTT. It is translated as CASTLLRQGAYQPQHF.

In this sample, this clone turned up a few times. The chain joins TRBV30 to TRBJ2-5; D tentatively fits TRBD1 or TRBD2 (5 bases each). The V and J ends lost 3 bases and 4 bases respectively, with 12 bases between them. The CDR3 sequence is 13 residues long. CDR1 and CDR2 from the germline V gene are GTSNPN and SVGIG (reference sequence). CDR3 loop: CAWRLGPVETQYF. DNA of the CDR3: TGTGCCTGGAGACTGGGACCGGTAGAGACCCAGTACTTC.

This chain uses TRBV27 with TRBJ2-3, with 7 bases matching TRBD2. J gave up 5 bases and V 10 bases, and 15 bases lay outside the gene matches. Germline V gene lookup returns CDR1 MNHEY and CDR2 SMNVEV (reference sequence). This CDR3 region has 15 residues. The chain's CDR3 is CATRFMAGAVDTQYF. CDR3 DNA sequence: TGTGCCACTCGATTTATGGCGGGAGCGGTAGATACGCAGTATTTT.

This rearrangement joins TRBV19 to TRBJ2-7; 7 bases fit TRBD1. Losses at the gene ends were 3 bases for V and 6 bases for J; bases not matched to a gene: 8. The CDR3 is 14 residues long. The V gene's germline CDR1 is LNHDA and CDR2 SQIVND (reference sequence). The CDR3 DNA is TGTGCCAGTAGTATCTCGACAGGGAGCCGCGAGCAGTACTTC. It translates to CASSISTGSREQYF.

This clone was observed a few times. For the CDR3, the DNA is TGTGCCAGCAGCTTAGCCGAACTAGCGGGAGGACGGGCAGATACGCAGTATTTT. Translation gives CASSLAELAGGRADTQYF. This chain connects TRBV7-2 to TRBJ2-3, with 12 bases that match TRBD2. Germline values: CDR1 SGHTA, CDR2 FQGNSA. The CDR3 totals 18 residues. Trimming at V came to 0 bases and at J to 4 bases, leaving 8 bases not matched to a gene.

V gene TRBV5-1 combines with J gene TRBJ1-1; D gene ambiguous. Trimming took off 7 bases at V and 6 bases at J, with 16 bases between the two ends. The CDR3 loop spans 13 amino acids. Germline values: CDR1 SGHRS, CDR2 YFSETQ. The CDR3 loop is CASGGISDAEAFF. CDR3 coding DNA: TGCGCCAGCGGAGGCATCTCCGACGCTGAAGCTTTCTTT.

This clone turned up a few times. The V gene is TRBV14, the J gene TRBJ1-6; D is possibly TRBD1 (5 bases). V dropped 3 bases and J dropped 5 bases, with 17 bases sitting between them. The CDR3 has 17 amino acids. Germline CDR1 SGHDN, CDR2 FVKESK. The CDR3 DNA follows: TGTGCCAGCAGCCACGTGAATTGGGGCGGCGATAATTCACCCCTCCACTTT. Amino acid sequence: CASSHVNWGGDNSPLHF.

This clone was detected a few times. This chain connects TRBV2 to TRBJ1-2; D not certain. This CDR3 spans 11 amino acids. Germline CDR1 and CDR2: SNHLY and FYNNEI. Trimming removed 1 base from V and 3 bases from J, with 0 bases in between. CDR3: CASSEDYGYTF. CDR3 sequence (DNA): TGTGCCAGCAGTGAAGACTATGGCTACACCTTC.

The sample holds a few counts of this clone. The chain joins TRBV30 to TRBJ1-6, with 7 bases identical to TRBD1. In germline, CDR1 is GTSNPN, CDR2 SVGIG (reference sequence). This CDR3 region has 15 residues. V gave up 2 bases and J gave up 2 bases; unmatched junction bases: 3. CDR3 region: CAWSKGQAYNSPLHF. For the CDR3, the DNA is TGTGCCTGGAGTAAAGGACAGGCCTATAATTCACCCCTCCACTTT.

The CDR3 loop is CASSPTGRADTQYF. As DNA, the CDR3 is TGTGCCAGCAGTCCGACAGGGCGCGCAGATACGCAGTATTTT. The chain uses TRBV28 and TRBJ2-3; 7 bases are a match to TRBD1. From germline, CDR1 is MDHEN and CDR2 SYDVKM. The J segment lost 4 bases and the V segment lost 5 bases, leaving 6 bases of the junction unmatched. CDR3 size: 14 residues.

This clone was observed a few times. The chain is built from TRBV4-1 and TRBJ1-6, with no clear D. Trimming shortened V by 4 bases and J by 10 bases, and 23 bases separated the two germline ends. The germline V gene encodes CDR1 MGHRA and CDR2 YSYEKL. The CDR3 is 17 amino acids. The CDR3, as DNA: TGCGCCAGCAGCCTCGTCCGTCTTGGGAGTTCATCCTCACCCCTCCACTTT. Amino acids: CASSLVRLGSSSSPLHF.

This clone was seen a handful of times. The chain recombines TRBV7-2 with TRBJ2-3; no reliable D call. Germline-derived CDR1 and CDR2 are SGHTA and FQGNSA. This CDR3 is 13 amino acids long. V lost 1 base and J 12 bases, leaving 14 bases between the germline ends. The CDR3 region has the DNA TGTGCCAGCAGCTTAGTCTCGTTTGACAATCAGTATTTT. Protein: CASSLVSFDNQYF.

V is TRBV30 and J is TRBJ1-5; possible D gene TRBD1, 6 bases. CDR1 GTSNPN and CDR2 SVGIG come from the germline V gene (reference sequence). The CDR3 has 13 amino acids. Trimming removed 5 bases from V and 2 bases from J, with 10 bases in between. CDR3 in amino acids: CAWSSGGNQPQHF. In DNA, the CDR3 is TGTGCCTGGTCCTCAGGGGGCAATCAGCCCCAGCATTTT.

This chain connects TRBV29-1 to TRBJ1-1; no clear D. CDR3 size: 16 residues. The V end lost 4 bases, the J end lost 5 bases, and 23 bases lay between the germline ends. CDR1 and CDR2 (germline): SQVTM, ANQGSEA. The CDR3 region is CSVAATKGSSRTEAFF. CDR3 DNA: TGCAGCGTTGCCGCGACAAAGGGATCCTCACGGACTGAAGCTTTCTTT.

The chain recombines TRBV28 with TRBJ1-5; tentatively, D is TRBD1 (5 bases). Germline V CDR1 and CDR2: MDHEN, SYDVKM. The CDR3 totals 12 residues. V gave up 8 bases and J gave up 4 bases, with 9 bases separating them. The CDR3 is CASVAGNQPQHF. As DNA, the CDR3 is TGTGCCAGCGTTGCAGGGAATCAGCCCCAGCATTTT. Filled out from reference TRBV28 and TRBJ1-5, the complete variable domain reads DVKVTQSSRYLVKRTGEKVFLECVQDMDHENMFWYRQDPGLGLRLIYFSYDVKMKEKGDIPEGYSVSREKKERFSLILESASTNQTSMYLCASVAGNQPQHFGDGTRLSIL.

A few counts support this clone. The genes are TRBV6-6 and TRBJ2-7; weak D call: TRBD1 (6 bases). V lost 11 bases and J lost 2, with 16 bases in between. The germline CDR1 and CDR2 sequences are MNHNY and SVGAGI (reference sequence). This CDR3 is built from 13 residues. The CDR3 region has the DNA TGTGCCGCCAGCCACAGGGTTACCTACGAGCAGTACTTC. It encodes CAASHRVTYEQYF.

CDR3 coding DNA: TGTGCCAGCTCACCGGGGGACAGGGAAACTGAAGCTTTCTTT. It is translated as CASSPGDRETEAFF. V gene TRBV18 combines with J gene TRBJ1-1; 9 bases map to TRBD1. The V gene's germline CDR1 is KGHSH and CDR2 LQKENI. The CDR3 has 14 residues. V lost 3 bases, J lost 5 bases, and 4 bases stayed unmatched.

The sample holds a few counts of this clone. The chain carries TRBV5-4 and TRBJ2-2; D is ambiguous. From germline, CDR1 is SGHNT and CDR2 YYREEE (reference sequence). V lost 1 base to trimming and J lost 5 bases, with 12 bases between them. The CDR3 is 15 residues long. CDR3: CASSLSLENTGELFF. The CDR3 coding sequence is TGTGCCAGCAGCTTGTCCCTAGAGAATACCGGGGAGCTGTTTTTT.

This clone has ten or more counts. The V call is TRBV7-9, the J call TRBJ2-1; no reliable D call. Trimming pared 8 bases from V and 8 bases from J, leaving 4 bases between. In germline, CDR1 is SEHNR, CDR2 FQNEAQ (reference sequence). CDR3 length: 9 amino acids. CDR3 nucleotides: TGTGCCAGCGGGGATGAGCAGTTCTTC. As protein: CASGDEQFF.

This chain joins TRBV7-2 and TRBJ2-3, with TRBD2 matching over 9 bases. The V gene's germline CDR1 is SGHTA and CDR2 FQGNSA. The junction had 7 bases not matched to a gene; V was cut back by 0 bases and J by 0 bases. The CDR3 consists of 18 residues. The CDR3 nucleotides are TGTGCCAGCAGCTTAGCCGGGCGGGGGGGCCCTAGCACAGATACGCAGTATTTT. Translating it yields CASSLAGRGGPSTDTQYF.

The chain carries TRBV7-9 and TRBJ1-5; D is possibly TRBD1 (6 bases). The CDR3 sequence is 15 residues long. Between the trimmed V and J ends, which lost 5 bases and 2 bases, there was a span of 13 bases. Per germline, CDR1 SEHNR and CDR2 FQNEAQ (reference sequence). For the CDR3, the DNA is TGTGCCAGCAGCCCGCAGGGGAGGGGCAATCAGCCCCAGCATTTT. Its protein product is CASSPQGRGNQPQHF.

This rearrangement joins TRBV2 to TRBJ2-6; maybe TRBD2 (6 bases). Germline loops: CDR1 SNHLY, CDR2 FYNNEI. The CDR3 covers 16 residues. Trimming left V 6 bases short and J 0 bases short, with 12 bases between. The CDR3 here is CASSAGLSSGANVLTF. The CDR3 nucleotides read TGTGCCAGCAGCGCGGGGTTGAGCTCTGGGGCCAACGTCCTGACTTTC.

This clone was seen a few times. The sample contains more than one DNA sequence encoding this CDR3. This chain links TRBV29-1 with TRBJ2-5, with D perhaps matching TRBD1 or TRBD2 (5 bases each). This CDR3 has 12 residues. Trimming stripped 4 bases from V and 4 bases from J, with 10 bases between. CDR1 and CDR2 (germline): SQVTM, ANQGSEA. CDR3 loop: CSVGGSGETQYF. In DNA form, the CDR3 reads TGCAGCGTTGGGGGGTCTGGAGAGACCCAGTACTTC.

The CDR3 DNA sequence: TGTGCCAGCAGCGACCCGATTGACAGGGAGGACTACGAGCAGTACTTC. Translated, it gives CASSDPIDREDYEQYF. The genes are TRBV7-9 and TRBJ2-7; weak D call: TRBD1 (7 bases). The germline gives CDR1 SEHNR, CDR2 FQNEAQ (reference sequence). Trimming removed 5 bases at V and 3 bases at J, with 20 bases between. CDR3 size: 16 residues.

This clone occurred a few times. The chain couples TRBV30 to TRBJ2-5, with TRBD2 identical over 7 bases. There are 14 residues in the CDR3. The V segment lost 1 base and the J segment 1 base; nucleotides outside the gene matches: 3. CDR1 GTSNPN and CDR2 SVGIG come from the germline V gene (reference sequence). Here the CDR3 reads CAWSGAGPQETQYF. CDR3 coding DNA: TGTGCCTGGAGTGGAGCGGGACCCCAAGAGACCCAGTACTTC.

This clone was picked up a small number of times. V usage is TRBV15 and J usage is TRBJ2-7, with 9 nucleotides matching TRBD1. Germline V lookup: CDR1 LNHNV, CDR2 YYDKDF (reference sequence). CDR3 length: 15 amino acids. Trimming removed 0 bases from V and 3 bases from J; junction bases left unmatched: 3. CDR3 nucleotides: TGTGCCACCAGCAGAGAGTCGGGACAGGGCTACGAGCAGTACTTC. It is translated as CATSRESGQGYEQYF.

J is TRBJ2-3 and V is TRBV5-1, with TRBD1 matching 10 bases. The CDR3 loop spans 15 amino acids. Germline V CDR1 and CDR2: SGHRS, YFSETQ. The V gene end was trimmed by 1 base and the J gene end by 4 bases; junction bases not matched to a gene: 3. CDR3 nucleotides: TGCGCCAGCAGCTTGACCGGGACAGGGGCAGATACGCAGTATTTT. Translated: CASSLTGTGADTQYF.

The chain joins TRBV29-1 to TRBJ2-4; D call uncertain. CDR3 length equals 13 residues. Trimming removed 2 bases at V and 2 bases at J, with 7 bases between. Per the germline V gene, CDR1 is SQVTM and CDR2 is ANQGSEA. Here the CDR3 reads CSVEQRTKNIQYF. For the CDR3, the DNA is TGCAGCGTTGAACAGAGGACCAAAAACATTCAGTACTTC.

This chain uses TRBV21-1 with TRBJ2-3; the listed D gene, TRBD1, was not tested against the DNA. TRBV21-1 is designated a pseudogene. CDR3 length: 17 residues. The CDR3 sequence is CASSKAYRGRSTDTQYF. The DNA for the CDR3 is TGTGCCAGCAGCAAAGCCTACAGGGGACGGAGCACAGATACGCAGTATTTT.